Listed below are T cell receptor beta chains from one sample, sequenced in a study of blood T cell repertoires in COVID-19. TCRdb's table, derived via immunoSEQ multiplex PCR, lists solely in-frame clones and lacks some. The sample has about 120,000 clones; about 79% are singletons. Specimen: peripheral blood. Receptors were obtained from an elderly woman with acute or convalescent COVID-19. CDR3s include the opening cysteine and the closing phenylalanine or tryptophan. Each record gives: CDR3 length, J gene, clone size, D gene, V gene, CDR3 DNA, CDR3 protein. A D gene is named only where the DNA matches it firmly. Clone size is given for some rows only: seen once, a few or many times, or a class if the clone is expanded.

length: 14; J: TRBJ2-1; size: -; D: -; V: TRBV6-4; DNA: TGTGCCAGCAGTGAATCGGGAGCCGACAATGAGCAGTTCTTC; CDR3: CASSESGADNEQFF
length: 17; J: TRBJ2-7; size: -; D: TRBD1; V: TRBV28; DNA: TGTGCCAGCAGGTATCGACGACAGGGAAAGTCGTCCTACGAGCAGTACTTC; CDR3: CASRYRRQGKSSYEQYF
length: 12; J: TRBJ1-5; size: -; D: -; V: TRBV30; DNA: TGTGCCTGGAGTTCGAGCAATCAGCCCCAGCATTTT; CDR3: CAWSSSNQPQHF
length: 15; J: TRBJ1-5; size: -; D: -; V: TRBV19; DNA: TGTGCCAGTACCGGGGTAGGATATAGCAATCAGCCCCAGCATTTT; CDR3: CASTGVGYSNQPQHF
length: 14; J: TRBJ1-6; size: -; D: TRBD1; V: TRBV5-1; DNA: TGCGCCAGCAAAGCCGGGACAGAAAATTCACCCCTCCACTTT; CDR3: CASKAGTENSPLHF
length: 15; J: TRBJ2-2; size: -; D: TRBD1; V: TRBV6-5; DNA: TGTGCCAGCCCTACAGGGGGTTTGAACACCGGGGAGCTGTTTTTT; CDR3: CASPTGGLNTGELFF
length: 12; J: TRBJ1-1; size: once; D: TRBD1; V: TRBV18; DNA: TGTGCCAGCTCGCCAGGACAGGGTGAAGCTTTCTTT; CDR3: CASSPGQGEAFF
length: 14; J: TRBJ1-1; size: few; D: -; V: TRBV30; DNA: TGTGCCTGGATCCCTGTACAGGGTTGGGCTGAAGCTTTCTTT; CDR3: CAWIPVQGWAEAFF
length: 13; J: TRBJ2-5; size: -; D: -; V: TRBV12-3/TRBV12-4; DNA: TGTGCCAGCAAGGGGGACGCGAGGGAGACCCAGTACTTC; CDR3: CASKGDARETQYF
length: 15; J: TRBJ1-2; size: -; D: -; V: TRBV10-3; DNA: TGTGCCATCAGTGAGTATAACTCCGAGGGTCACGGCTACACCTTC; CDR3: CAISEYNSEGHGYTF
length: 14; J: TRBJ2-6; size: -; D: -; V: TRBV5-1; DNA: TGCGCCAGCAGCACTAGATCTGGGGCCAACGTCCTGACTTTC; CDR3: CASSTRSGANVLTF
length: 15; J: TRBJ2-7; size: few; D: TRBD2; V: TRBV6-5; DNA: TGTGCCAGCAGTAGACTAGCGGGGGTCACCTACGAGCAGTACTTC; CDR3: CASSRLAGVTYEQYF
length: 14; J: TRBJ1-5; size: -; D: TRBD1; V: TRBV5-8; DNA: TGTGCCAGCAGTAGGGACAGGTTTAATCAGCCCCAGCATTTT; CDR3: CASSRDRFNQPQHF
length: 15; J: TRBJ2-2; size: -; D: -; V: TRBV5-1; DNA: TGCGCCAGCAGCTCGGGGGAGGCGGGCACCGGGGAGCTGTTTTTT; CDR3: CASSSGEAGTGELFF
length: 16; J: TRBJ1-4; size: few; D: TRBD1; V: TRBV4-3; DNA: TGCGCCAGCAGCCTACACCGGGACAGGGGAGTTGAAAAACTGTTTTTT; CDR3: CASSLHRDRGVEKLFF
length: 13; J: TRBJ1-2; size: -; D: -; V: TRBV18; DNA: TGTGCCAGCTCACCAGGGGGGAGCTATGGCTACACCTTC; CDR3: CASSPGGSYGYTF
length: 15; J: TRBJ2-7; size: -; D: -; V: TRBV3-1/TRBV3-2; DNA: TGTGCCAGCAGCCAAGGGAAACAGAGCTCCTACGAGCAGTACTTC; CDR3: CASSQGKQSSYEQYF
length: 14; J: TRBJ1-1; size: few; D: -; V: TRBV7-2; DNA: TGTGCCAGCAGCTTAGAAGGTCGGGTTACTGAAGCTTTCTTT; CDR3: CASSLEGRVTEAFF
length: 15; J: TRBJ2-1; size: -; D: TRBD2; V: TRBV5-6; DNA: TGTGCCAGCAGCTTTTTTAGCGGGGGGAGGGATGAGCAGTTCTTC; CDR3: CASSFFSGGRDEQFF
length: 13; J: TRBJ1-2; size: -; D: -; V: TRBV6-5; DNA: TGTGCCAGCAGTACGGACAAATTCTATGGCTACACCTTC; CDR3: CASSTDKFYGYTF
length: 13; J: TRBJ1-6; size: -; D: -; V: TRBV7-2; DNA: TGTGCCAGCAGCTCCAGCAGGGATTCACCCCTCCACTTT; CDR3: CASSSSRDSPLHF
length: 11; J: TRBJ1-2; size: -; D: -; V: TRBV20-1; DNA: TGCAGCGCGGAGGACAACTATGGCTACACCTTC; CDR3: CSAEDNYGYTF
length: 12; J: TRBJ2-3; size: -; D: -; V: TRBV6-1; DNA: TGTGCCAGCAGTGAAACTAGAGATACGCAGTATTTT; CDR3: CASSETRDTQYF
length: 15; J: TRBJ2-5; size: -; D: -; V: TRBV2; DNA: TGTGCCAGCAGGTCCCGGAGGGTGGGGCCGGAGACCCAGTACTTC; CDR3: CASRSRRVGPETQYF
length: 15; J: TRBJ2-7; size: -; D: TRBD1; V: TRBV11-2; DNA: TGTGCCAGCAGCCCGAAGACAGGGGGCCCCTACGAGCAGTACTTC; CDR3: CASSPKTGGPYEQYF
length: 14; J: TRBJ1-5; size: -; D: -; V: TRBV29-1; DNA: TGCAGCGTGGGGGGACGGGATAGCAATCAGCCCCAGCATTTT; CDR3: CSVGGRDSNQPQHF
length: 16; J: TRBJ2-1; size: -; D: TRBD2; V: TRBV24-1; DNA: TGTGCCACCAGTGATTTGGGGACTAGCGGCTACAATGAGCAGTTCTTC; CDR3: CATSDLGTSGYNEQFF
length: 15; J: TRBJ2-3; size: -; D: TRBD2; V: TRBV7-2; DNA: TGTGCCAGCAGCTTCCGAGCGGGGGACACAGATACGCAGTATTTT; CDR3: CASSFRAGDTDTQYF
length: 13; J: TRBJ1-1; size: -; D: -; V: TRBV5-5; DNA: TGTGCCAGCAGCTTGGGGTCAGACACTGAAGCTTTCTTT; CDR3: CASSLGSDTEAFF
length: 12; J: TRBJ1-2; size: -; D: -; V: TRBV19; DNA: TGTGCCAGTAGCCCCCAGGGGTCGGGCTACACCTTC; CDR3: CASSPQGSGYTF
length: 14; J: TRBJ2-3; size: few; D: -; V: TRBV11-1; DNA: TGTGCCAGCAGCTTAGACAGGGTGGCAGATACGCAGTATTTT; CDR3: CASSLDRVADTQYF
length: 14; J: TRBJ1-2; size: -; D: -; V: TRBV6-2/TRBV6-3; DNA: TGTGCCAGCAGTTACCAGCCCGGGGTCGAGGGCTACACCTTC; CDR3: CASSYQPGVEGYTF
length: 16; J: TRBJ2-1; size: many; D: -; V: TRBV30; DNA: TGTGCCGTGGAGCCGGGGGGATTACAGGGCCTCAATGAGCAGTTCTTC; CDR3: CAVEPGGLQGLNEQFF
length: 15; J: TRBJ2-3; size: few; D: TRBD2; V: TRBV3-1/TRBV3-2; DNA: TGTGCCAGCAGCCAAGCGCTAGCGGGGACAGATACGCAGTATTTT; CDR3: CASSQALAGTDTQYF
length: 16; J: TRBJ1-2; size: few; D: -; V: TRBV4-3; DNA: TGCGCCAGCAGCCAAGATATGTCTCAGGGGATCTATGGCTACACCTTC; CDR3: CASSQDMSQGIYGYTF
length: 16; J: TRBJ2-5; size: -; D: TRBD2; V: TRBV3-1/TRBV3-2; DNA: TGTGCCAGCAGACTAGCGGGGGGCGGGTACCAAGAGACCCAGTACTTC; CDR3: CASRLAGGGYQETQYF
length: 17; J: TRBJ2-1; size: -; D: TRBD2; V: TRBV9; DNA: TGTGCCAGCAGCGTATCGAGCTGGGGACTAATAGGCAATGAGCAGTTCTTC; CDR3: CASSVSSWGLIGNEQFF
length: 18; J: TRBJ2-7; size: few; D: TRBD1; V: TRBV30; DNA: TGTGCCTGGAGTGTATCGCCCCCGCGAAACAGGGGCTCCTACGAGCAGTACTTC; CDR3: CAWSVSPPRNRGSYEQYF
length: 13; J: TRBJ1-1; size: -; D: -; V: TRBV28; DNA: TGTGCCAGCAGTTTAGTCCAGACTCCTGAAGCTTTCTTT; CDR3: CASSLVQTPEAFF
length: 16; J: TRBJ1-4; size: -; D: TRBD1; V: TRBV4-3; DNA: TGCGCCAGCAGCCAAGCCTACAGGGGGGCTAATGAAAAACTGTTTTTT; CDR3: CASSQAYRGANEKLFF
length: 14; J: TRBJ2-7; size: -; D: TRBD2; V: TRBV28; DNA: TGTGCCAGCAGTTTGGCTAGCGGGAGCTACGAGCAGTACTTC; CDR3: CASSLASGSYEQYF